The 11 T cell receptor beta chains below come from one sample, sequenced in a study of beta chain features in type 1 diabetes (dated by TCRdb to 2017 to 2018). The library was generated by the immunoSEQ multiplex PCR assay. The High Capacity cDNA Reverse Transcription Kit was used to reverse transcribe all of the isolated RNA, meaning that expressed TCRB transcripts were what got sequenced. TCRdb took over this immuneACCESS table, retaining in-frame rearrangements with V and J assigned. Such tables are incomplete; in checked studies, under half of the missing clones stem from an unresolved V gene, and the remainder is unexplained. This sample comprises hundreds of thousands of clones, around 28% of them detected only once. 0.05% to 0.065% of the sample goes to the ten largest clones. The sample taken for sequencing was naive CD4+ T cells from blood. In light of the paper, this sample's cell subset or site label describes: true naive CD4+ T cells. These receptors were taken from a man aged 18 to 29 in good health.

The rearrangement links TRBV18 to TRBJ2-1, with D possibly matching TRBD1 (6 bases). This CDR3 is 16 amino acids long. CDR1 KGHSH and CDR2 LQKENI come from the germline V gene. Trimming removed 0 bases at V and 4 bases at J, with 13 bases between. CDR3 in amino acids: CASSPPAGQSYNEQFF. The DNA of the CDR3 is TGTGCCAGCTCACCACCGGCAGGACAGTCTTACAATGAGCAGTTCTTC.

The chain combines TRBV19 with TRBJ1-5; D is unclear. Germline-derived CDR1 and CDR2 are LNHDA and SQIVND (reference sequence). The CDR3 has 14 amino acids. V lost 5 bases to trimming and J lost 4 bases, with 12 bases between them. The CDR3 protein is CASSLPGLNQPQHF. DNA of the CDR3: TGTGCCAGTAGTCTGCCGGGTTTGAATCAGCCCCAGCATTTT.

The chain combines TRBV20-1 with TRBJ1-2; perhaps TRBD1 as D (5 bases). Deletions cut 3 bases from V and 7 bases from J, with 9 bases between. CDR1 DFQATT and CDR2 SNEGSKA come from the germline V gene (reference sequence). The CDR3 is made up of 11 amino acids. The CDR3 reads CSARWGPGYTF. Written as DNA, the CDR3 is TGCAGTGCTAGGTGGGGACCTGGCTACACCTTC.

This clone was seen only a few times. The chain is built from TRBV30 and TRBJ2-5; D not resolved. The CDR3 is 13 residues long. The V gene's germline CDR1 is GTSNPN and CDR2 SVGIG (reference sequence). Between the trimmed V and J ends, which lost 7 bases and 0 bases, there was a span of 12 bases. The CDR3 DNA reads as TGTGCCTCGGAGTTTGGGAACCAAGAGACCCAGTACTTC. It codes for CASEFGNQETQYF.

The chain combines TRBV5-4 with TRBJ2-3; D unresolved. Trimming removed 0 bases at V and 2 bases at J, with 10 bases between. Germline V CDR1 and CDR2: SGHNT, YYREEE (reference sequence). There are 15 residues in the CDR3. The CDR3 nucleotides read TGTGCCAGCAGCTTGGCCGCGGTACCCACAGATACGCAGTATTTT. This encodes CASSLAAVPTDTQYF.

This clone was seen only a few times. The V call is TRBV28, the J call TRBJ2-7; 9 bases line up with TRBD1. Trimming cost V 5 bases and J 3 bases; bases outside gene matches: 8. Germline V gene lookup returns CDR1 MDHEN and CDR2 SYDVKM. The CDR3 spans 15 residues. This CDR3 is CASSPRQGGSYEQYF. DNA of the CDR3: TGTGCCAGCAGTCCGAGACAGGGGGGAAGCTACGAGCAGTACTTC. The full variable domain, with the rest looked up from reference TRBV28 and TRBJ2-7, is DVKVTQSSRYLVKRTGEKVFLECVQDMDHENMFWYRQDPGLGLRLIYFSYDVKMKEKGDIPEGYSVSREKKERFSLILESASTNQTSMYLCASSPRQGGSYEQYFGPGTRLTVT.

This chain links TRBV28 with TRBJ2-7, with D maybe TRBD1 (5 bases). The germline gives CDR1 MDHEN, CDR2 SYDVKM. With 3 bases removed from V and 3 bases from J, the gap between germline ends came to 9 bases. This CDR3 comprises 13 residues. The chain's CDR3 is CASSLSRDYEQYF. The CDR3 region has the DNA TGTGCCAGCAGTTTGAGCAGGGACTACGAGCAGTACTTC.

J is TRBJ1-2 and V is TRBV10-3, with a tentative D call TRBD1 (5 bases). Between the trimmed V and J ends, which lost 4 bases and 6 bases, there was a span of 15 bases. The germline gives CDR1 ENHRY, CDR2 SYGVKD. This CDR3 comprises 14 residues. The CDR3 protein is CAISVSGRLDGYTF. DNA for the CDR3: TGTGCCATCAGTGTTTCAGGGAGATTGGATGGCTACACCTTC.

The chain is built from TRBV2 and TRBJ1-4; TRBD1 aligns across 7 bases. The CDR3 has 14 amino acids. The V and J ends lost 6 bases and 3 bases, in that order; junction bases with no gene match: 4. From germline, CDR1 is SNHLY and CDR2 FYNNEI. CDR3 loop: CASREGAANEKLFF. The DNA for the CDR3 is TGTGCCAGCAGGGAGGGGGCGGCTAATGAAAAACTGTTTTTT.

The chain links TRBV29-1 to TRBJ2-7; TRBD2 agrees at 8 bases. Germline V gene lookup returns CDR1 SQVTM and CDR2 ANQGSEA. With V trimmed by 4 bases and J by 3 bases, 8 bases remained unmatched. The CDR3 extends over 14 amino acids. CDR3 region: CSVGGLAGLYEQYF. As DNA, the CDR3 is TGCAGCGTTGGGGGGTTAGCGGGACTCTACGAGCAGTACTTC.

This clone has only a few counts. The V gene is TRBV23-1, the J gene TRBJ1-1; D unclear. TRBV23-1 is identified as an open reading frame with a role that is uncertain. CDR3 length: 14 amino acids. Trimming took off 2 bases at V and 4 bases at J, with 11 bases between the two ends. DNA of the CDR3: TGCGCCAGCAGTCAACCCCCAGGCGGCACTGAAGCTTTCTTT. Amino acids: CASSQPPGGTEAFF.